Following are 32 T cell receptor beta chains from one sample sequenced in a study of T cell responses to AZD1222 COVID-19 vaccine. Generated by immunoSEQ multiplex PCR, the TCRdb table keeps only in-frame clones and is missing some. This table holds approximately 150,000 clones, approximately 90% found once. The sample was peripheral blood, taken 28 days after the second AZD1222 dose. The receptors here all came from an adult who received the AZD1222 COVID-19 vaccine.

The V gene is TRBV18, the J gene TRBJ1-1; D is undetermined. The CDR3 extends over 13 amino acids. V lost 3 bases and J 2 bases, leaving 7 bases between the germline ends. Germline lookup yields CDR1 KGHSH and CDR2 LQKENI. CDR3 in amino acids: CASSPPANTEAFF. CDR3 DNA: TGTGCCAGCTCACCCCCGGCAAACACTGAAGCTTTCTTT. Combining the CDR3 with reference TRBV18 and TRBJ1-1 gives the whole variable domain NAGVMQNPRHLVRRRGQEARLRCSPMKGHSHVYWYRQLPEEGLKFMVYLQKENIIDESGMPKERFSAEFPKEGPSILRIQQVVRGDSAAYFCASSPPANTEAFFGQGTRLTVV.

The chain links TRBV10-3 to TRBJ1-2, with unresolved D. The CDR3 runs to 14 residues. V lost 9 bases, J lost 8 bases, and 22 bases lay in between. The germline gives CDR1 ENHRY, CDR2 SYGVKD. The CDR3 bases are TGTGCCATTTTACTCGCAGGAATGTTCGAGGGCTACACCTTC. Protein product: CAILLAGMFEGYTF.

In this sample, this clone turned up once. V and J are TRBV5-1 and TRBJ2-5, with TRBD1 matching 12 bases. This CDR3 is 16 amino acids long. Germline V CDR1 and CDR2: SGHRS, YFSETQ. Trimming removed 6 bases from V and 7 bases from J; junction bases left unmatched: 13. In DNA, the CDR3 is TGCGCCAGCATCAAGTCGGGACAGGGGGCGCTCGGGACCCAGTACTTC. This sequence encodes CASIKSGQGALGTQYF.

The gene calls are TRBV11-2 and TRBJ2-7; D is uncertain. Per germline, CDR1 SGHAT and CDR2 FQNNGV. Trimming removed 4 bases from V and 1 base from J, with 8 bases in between. The CDR3 runs to 13 residues. CDR3 residues: CASSSLGSYEQYF. The CDR3 region has the DNA TGTGCCAGCAGCTCCCTGGGGTCCTACGAGCAGTACTTC.

This clone has more than one count but fewer than ten. V and J are TRBV6-6 and TRBJ2-7, with 7 bases fitting TRBD1. The CDR3 runs 13 residues. The V and J ends lost 5 bases and 3 bases, in that order; junction bases with no gene match: 4. The germline V gene has CDR1 MNHNY and CDR2 SVGAGI (reference sequence). CDR3 in DNA: TGTGCCAGCAGTCCCGGACAGGTCTACGAGCAGTACGTC. Translated: CASSPGQVYEQYV.

The gene calls are TRBV4-1 and TRBJ1-1; D remains ambiguous. The CDR3 is 14 residues long. Trimming shortened V by 2 bases and J by 1 base, and 8 bases separated the two germline ends. The germline V gene encodes CDR1 MGHRA and CDR2 YSYEKL. The CDR3 DNA follows: TGCGCCAGCAGCCAATACGGCGGGAACACTGAAGCTTTCTTT. Protein product: CASSQYGGNTEAFF.

The V and J genes are TRBV2 and TRBJ2-7; tentative D call: TRBD1 (5 bases). Germline V gene sequence: CDR1 SNHLY, CDR2 FYNNEI. V lost 4 bases and J lost 4, with 14 bases in between. The CDR3 covers 14 residues. CDR3 nucleotide sequence: TGTGCCAGCAGTGGCTGGACATTTAAATACGAGCAGTACTTC. It is translated as CASSGWTFKYEQYF.

This chain uses TRBV19 with TRBJ2-2, with D uncertain. The germline CDR1 and CDR2 sequences are LNHDA and SQIVND (reference sequence). V lost 4 bases and J 3 bases, leaving 9 bases between the germline ends. The CDR3 extends over 14 amino acids. The CDR3 coding sequence is TGTGCCAGTAGTACCAACCGGGACACCGGGGAGCTGTTTTTT. The encoded protein is CASSTNRDTGELFF.

The rearrangement links TRBV6-5 to TRBJ1-2; 7 bases map to TRBD1. V lost 4 bases and J lost 8; bases outside the gene matches: 13. Germline V gene data show CDR1 as MNHEY and CDR2 as SVGAGI. This CDR3 has 15 amino acids. This CDR3 reads CASSSHPGQMDGYTF. The CDR3 DNA is TGTGCCAGCAGTTCACATCCGGGACAGATGGACGGCTACACCTTC.

The rearrangement joins TRBV12-3 or TRBV12-4 to TRBJ2-1; perhaps TRBD2 as D (6 bases). The CDR3 has 11 amino acids. V lost 5 bases and J lost 12, with 11 bases in between. The CDR3 bases are TGTGCCAGCAGTCAGACCGGGGGGCAGTTCTTC. It yields the protein CASSQTGGQFF.

This sequence joins TRBV24-1 and TRBJ2-5; the D gene could be TRBD1 or TRBD2 (6 bases each). The CDR3 is 14 amino acids. Trimming took off 5 bases at V and 4 bases at J, with 13 bases between the two ends. Germline loops: CDR1 KGHDR, CDR2 SFDVKD. CDR3 nucleotide sequence: TGTGCCACCAGTGGTGGGGGGCTCGGAGAGACCCAGTACTTC. This translates into CATSGGGLGETQYF.

The chain employs TRBV12-3 or TRBV12-4 and TRBJ2-3, with a possible D match to TRBD2 (5 bases). This CDR3 is 13 amino acids long. The V gene lost 5 bases and the J gene lost 6 bases, with 12 bases spanning the gap. The CDR3 sequence is CASSLQRSDTQYF. CDR3 nucleotide sequence: TGTGCCAGCAGTCTACAGCGGAGCGATACGCAGTATTTT.

The gene calls are TRBV18 and TRBJ2-3, with D possibly being TRBD2 (6 bases). V was shortened by 3 bases and J by 6 bases, with 10 bases between the two germline ends. Germline V gives CDR1 KGHSH, CDR2 LQKENI. The CDR3 has 13 residues. The CDR3 DNA follows: TGTGCCAGCTCACCCCAGAGCGGGGATACGCAGTATTTT. Its protein is CASSPQSGDTQYF. The whole variable domain, filled in from reference TRBV18 and TRBJ2-3, reads NAGVMQNPRHLVRRRGQEARLRCSPMKGHSHVYWYRQLPEEGLKFMVYLQKENIIDESGMPKERFSAEFPKEGPSILRIQQVVRGDSAAYFCASSPQSGDTQYFGPGTRLTVL.

The V and J genes are TRBV7-2 and TRBJ1-2, with unresolved D. Germline assignment: CDR1 SGHTA and CDR2 FQGNSA. The V and J ends lost 4 bases and 8 bases respectively, with 17 bases between them. The CDR3 is 14 amino acids. CDR3 region: CASSSSHSGSGYTF. The DNA for the CDR3 is TGTGCCAGCAGCTCCTCGCACTCGGGGAGCGGCTACACCTTC.

The chain has TRBV25-1 and TRBJ2-2; no reliable D call. Trimming pared 3 bases from V and 2 bases from J, leaving 4 bases between. The germline V gene encodes CDR1 MGHDK and CDR2 SYGVNS. The CDR3 is made up of 13 amino acids. The CDR3 here is CASSEENTGELFF. CDR3 coding DNA: TGTGCCAGCAGTGAGGAAAACACCGGGGAGCTGTTTTTT.

A single count supports this clone. The rearrangement links TRBV7-2 to TRBJ1-3; a possible D gene is TRBD1 (6 bases). V shed 5 bases and J shed 0 bases, with 17 bases lying between them. Germline V gene data show CDR1 as SGHTA and CDR2 as FQGNSA. The CDR3 is 17 residues long. CDR3 nucleotides: TGTGCCAGCAGCCCGTTACAGGGAAAGAGCTCTGGAAACACCATATATTTT. It yields the protein CASSPLQGKSSGNTIYF.

The chain joins TRBV7-6 to TRBJ1-2; D perhaps matches TRBD1 (5 bases). Per the germline V gene, CDR1 is SGHVS and CDR2 is FNYEAQ. The CDR3 length is 15 residues. Trimming pared 5 bases from V and 2 bases from J, leaving 15 bases between. For the CDR3, the DNA is TGTGCCAGCAGCCCCTTTGCCGGGGCAAACTATGGCTACACCTTC. Translation gives CASSPFAGANYGYTF.

The chain uses TRBV27 and TRBJ2-7; 15 bases map to TRBD2. CDR1 is MNHEY, CDR2 SMNVEV, per germline (reference sequence). J lost 1 base, V lost 5 bases, and 6 bases had no gene match. CDR3 length equals 17 residues. The CDR3 sequence: CASSVGLAGGLSYEQYF. The CDR3 coding sequence is TGTGCCAGCAGTGTAGGACTAGCGGGAGGGCTATCCTACGAGCAGTACTTC.

This chain joins TRBV11-2 and TRBJ2-7; tentative D call: TRBD2 (7 bases). Germline loops: CDR1 SGHAT, CDR2 FQNNGV. There are 16 residues in the CDR3. Trimming removed 4 bases at V and 0 bases at J, with 16 bases between. CDR3 nucleotide sequence: TGTGCCAGCAGCTCGGGGGGACACCATCGCTCCTACGAGCAGTACGTC. Residues: CASSSGGHHRSYEQYV.

This sequence joins TRBV2 and TRBJ1-6, with D possibly being TRBD1 (5 bases). V dropped 5 bases and J dropped 7 bases, with 12 bases sitting between them. CDR1 is SNHLY and CDR2 is FYNNEI in the germline V gene. CDR3 length: 14 residues. CDR3 DNA: TGTGCCAGCAGTACCAGCGGGGCAAATTCACCCCTCCACTTT. This sequence encodes CASSTSGANSPLHF.

The chain employs TRBV11-1 and TRBJ1-3; D is ambiguous. Germline CDR1 SGHAT, CDR2 FQDESV (reference sequence). V lost 2 bases, J lost 0 bases, and 8 bases lay in between. The length of the CDR3 is 15 residues. The CDR3 here is CASSLSQDSGNTIYF. The CDR3 DNA follows: TGTGCCAGCAGCTTATCACAAGACTCTGGAAACACCATATATTTT. Full variable domain (rest looked up from reference TRBV11-1 and TRBJ1-3): EAEVAQSPRYKITEKSQAVAFWCDPISGHATLYWYRQILGQGPELLVQFQDESVVDDSQLPKDRFSAERLKGVDSTLKIQPAELGDSAMYLCASSLSQDSGNTIYFGEGSWLTVV.

The chain combines TRBV18 with TRBJ1-2; D perhaps matches TRBD1 (5 bases). Trimming shortened V by 6 bases and J by 3 bases, and 20 bases separated the two germline ends. The CDR3 runs 16 residues. Germline V gene data show CDR1 as KGHSH and CDR2 as LQKENI. CDR3: CASSPNPQGWDYGYTF. In DNA, the CDR3 is TGTGCCAGCTCCCCTAATCCGCAGGGATGGGACTATGGCTACACCTTC. Variable domain in full (rest from reference TRBV18 and TRBJ1-2): NAGVMQNPRHLVRRRGQEARLRCSPMKGHSHVYWYRQLPEEGLKFMVYLQKENIIDESGMPKERFSAEFPKEGPSILRIQQVVRGDSAAYFCASSPNPQGWDYGYTFGSGTRLTVV.

DNA for the CDR3: TGTGCCAGCAGCTTGTGGGGGACAGGAGCCACTGAAGCTTTCTTT. It specifies CASSLWGTGATEAFF. The J gene is TRBJ1-1, the V gene TRBV5-8; the match to TRBD1 covers 8 bases. Looked up from germline, CDR1 is SGHTS and CDR2 is YDEGEE. This CDR3 region has 15 residues. After removal of 1 base from V and 4 bases from J, the junction contained 6 bases not matched to a gene. The full variable domain, completed using reference TRBV5-8 and TRBJ1-1, is EAGVTQSPTHLIKTRGQQATLRCSPISGHTSVYWYQQALGLGLQFLLWYDEGEERNRGNFPPRFSGRQFPNYSSELNVNALELEDSALYLCASSLWGTGATEAFFGQGTRLTVV.

The gene calls are TRBV19 and TRBJ1-1, with D perhaps matching TRBD1 (5 bases). Trimming cost V 3 bases and J 4 bases, with 18 bases left between them. The CDR3 extends over 16 amino acids. Germline V gene lookup returns CDR1 LNHDA and CDR2 SQIVND (reference sequence). The CDR3 here is CASSITPSGASTEAFF. The CDR3, as DNA: TGTGCCAGTAGTATCACCCCTTCTGGGGCCAGCACTGAAGCTTTCTTT.

CDR3 residues: CASSLPGREGEDTQYF. The DNA for the CDR3 is TGTGCCAGCAGCTTACCCGGGCGGGAAGGGGAAGATACGCAGTATTTT. The J gene is TRBJ2-3, the V gene TRBV13; a weak D match, TRBD2 (6 bases). Trimming shortened V by 2 bases and J by 5 bases, and 17 bases separated the two germline ends. This CDR3 has 16 residues. Germline V lookup: CDR1 PRHDT, CDR2 FYEKMQ (reference sequence).

The chain uses TRBV5-1 and TRBJ1-2; D is uncertain. Trimming cost V 7 bases and J 12 bases, with 16 bases left between them. The CDR3 contains 11 residues. Germline loops: CDR1 SGHRS, CDR2 YFSETQ. In DNA form, the CDR3 reads TGCGCCAGCGGTTACAATCAGGTGGACACCTTC. Its translation is CASGYNQVDTF.

The chain has TRBV29-1 and TRBJ2-1; the D gene is possibly TRBD2 (6 bases). The CDR3 totals 14 residues. Trimming stripped 6 bases from V and 14 bases from J, with 26 bases between. Per germline, CDR1 SQVTM and CDR2 ANQGSEA. The CDR3 DNA reads as TGCAGCGTCGGGACGAGCAAGCGGGCCCCCGGGGAGTTCTTC. It codes for CSVGTSKRAPGEFF.

This clone was recorded once. The rearrangement links TRBV3-1 (or the pseudogene TRBV3-2) to TRBJ2-1; 8 bases are shared with TRBD2. The germline V gene has CDR1 LGHDT and CDR2 YNNKEL (reference sequence). V shed 0 bases and J 9 bases; nucleotides not matched to a gene: 13. CDR3 size: 17 residues. The CDR3 is CASSQDLGAGGASEQFF. As DNA, the CDR3 is TGTGCCAGCAGCCAAGATCTGGGGGCGGGAGGAGCCAGTGAGCAGTTCTTC.

This clone has only one observation. The chain couples TRBV5-4 to TRBJ1-2, with 7 positions matching TRBD1. With 3 bases clipped from V and 4 bases from J, the junction kept 21 bases outside the gene matches. This CDR3 is 19 amino acids long. Germline V lookup: CDR1 SGHNT, CDR2 YYREEE (reference sequence). CDR3 in DNA: TGTGCCAGCAGCTACCTGGGACAGCTCAAACCTAGGTCCTTCTATGGCTACACCTTC. It is translated as CASSYLGQLKPRSFYGYTF.

The genes are TRBV15 and TRBJ2-1; D tentatively fits TRBD1 or TRBD2 (5 bases each). Trimming stripped 11 bases from V and 10 bases from J, with 21 bases between. The germline V gene has CDR1 LNHNV and CDR2 YYDKDF (reference sequence). The CDR3 runs to 13 residues. The chain's CDR3 is CAAAGSAQGEQFF. The CDR3 coding sequence is TGTGCCGCGGCGGGTAGCGCCCAGGGAGAGCAGTTCTTC.

V and J are TRBV5-8 and TRBJ2-5; a possible D gene is TRBD1 (6 bases). The ends were cut back, 2 bases at V and 4 bases at J, with 15 bases in the middle. In germline, CDR1 is SGHTS, CDR2 YDEGEE. This CDR3 is built from 15 residues. The DNA for the CDR3 is TGTGCCAGCAGCTTTAAGGGGCACAGGGCAGAGACCCAGTACTTC. Encoded protein: CASSFKGHRAETQYF. The variable domain in full, with the rest retrieved from reference TRBV5-8 and TRBJ2-5, is EAGVTQSPTHLIKTRGQQATLRCSPISGHTSVYWYQQALGLGLQFLLWYDEGEERNRGNFPPRFSGRQFPNYSSELNVNALELEDSALYLCASSFKGHRAETQYFGPGTRLLVL.

The chain uses TRBV7-6 and TRBJ1-1; D may be TRBD1 (6 bases). V gave up 5 bases and J gave up 3 bases, with 13 bases separating them. The CDR3 has 14 residues. Germline V gene lookup returns CDR1 SGHVS and CDR2 FNYEAQ. The chain's CDR3 is CASSTGRGYTEAFF. DNA of the CDR3: TGTGCCAGCAGCACAGGGAGAGGGTACACTGAAGCTTTCTTT.